Each of the 18 T cell receptor beta chains below was sequenced from the same sample in a study of response to subunit inactivated influenza vaccine. TCRdb redid the calling of the RT-PCR reads with MiXCR, one entry per CDR3 protein. The table lists roughly 500,000 distinct CDR3 sequences, 16% of them singletons. Source: CD4+ T cells sorted from PBMCs, taken less than 25 months after vaccination. These receptor sequences come from a man aged 45 to 75 who received an inactivated influenza vaccine.

This clonotype was recorded at least ten times. The V and J genes are TRBV20-1 and TRBJ2-7; TRBD1 might be the D (5 bases). Germline V gene data show CDR1 as DFQATT and CDR2 as SNEGSKA (reference sequence). This CDR3 contains 15 residues. Trimming cost V 6 bases and J 2 bases, with 20 bases left between them. CDR3 sequence: CSAHRAQGFTYEQYF. The DNA of the CDR3 is TGCAGTGCCCATAGGGCCCAGGGATTCACCTACGAGCAGTACTTC.

This clonotype was observed a handful of times. The chain uses TRBV18 and TRBJ2-7; perhaps TRBD1 as D (6 bases). CDR1 is KGHSH, CDR2 LQKENI, per germline. The CDR3 contains 14 residues. The V and J ends lost 3 bases and 0 bases respectively, with 9 bases between them. CDR3 amino acids: CASSPRQDSYEQYF. The CDR3 DNA reads TGTGCCAGCTCACCCCGACAGGACTCCTACGAGCAGTACTTC.

This clonotype was recorded a few times. V usage is TRBV5-1 and J usage is TRBJ2-2; D is ambiguous. Deletions cut 4 bases from V and 5 bases from J, with 15 bases between. Per germline, CDR1 SGHRS and CDR2 YFSETQ. CDR3 length: 15 amino acids. CDR3 residues: CASSPQGKATGELFF. DNA for the CDR3: TGCGCCAGCAGCCCACAAGGGAAGGCGACCGGGGAGCTGTTTTTT.

This clonotype came up many times. V is TRBV12-3 or TRBV12-4 and J is TRBJ1-6; D uncertain. The length of the CDR3 is 13 residues. V lost 5 bases, J lost 9 bases, and 11 bases lay in between. The CDR3 protein is CASSPGWTSPLHF. The CDR3 coding sequence is TGTGCCAGCAGTCCAGGATGGACTTCACCCCTCCACTTT.

The sample holds a few counts of this clonotype. As DNA, the CDR3 is TGTGCCAGCAGCCGGACTTTCTCCGATACGCAGTATTTT. The encoded protein is CASSRTFSDTQYF. The chain couples TRBV11-2 to TRBJ2-3; perhaps TRBD2 as D (5 bases). This CDR3 is built from 13 residues. From germline, CDR1 is SGHAT and CDR2 FQNNGV. V shed 5 bases and J shed 6 bases, with 12 bases lying between them.

This clonotype was found a few times. V and J are TRBV29-1 and TRBJ2-1; the match to TRBD2 covers 10 bases. V lost 6 bases, J lost 6 bases, and 5 bases stayed unmatched. From germline, CDR1 is SQVTM and CDR2 ANQGSEA. The CDR3 totals 13 residues. The CDR3 DNA reads TGCAGCGTAAGCGGGAGGGCTGGCAATGAGCAGTTCTTC. Its protein product is CSVSGRAGNEQFF.

The sample holds many counts of this clonotype. The chain links TRBV11-1 to TRBJ2-6, with 7 bases lining up with TRBD1. The trim removed 1 base at V and 4 bases at J, leaving 13 bases unmatched. The length of the CDR3 is 19 residues. Per the germline V gene, CDR1 is SGHAT and CDR2 is FQDESV (reference sequence). CDR3 in DNA: TGTGCCAGCAGCTTAGGGTACCGGGACAGCCCGCGCGGGGCCAACGTCCTGACTTTC. It is translated as CASSLGYRDSPRGANVLTF.

In this sample, this clonotype turned up many times. This sequence joins TRBV6-5 and TRBJ1-5; 7 bases fit TRBD1. This CDR3 region has 18 residues. Germline assignment: CDR1 MNHEY and CDR2 SVGAGI. V lost 0 bases to trimming and J lost 0 bases; unmatched junction nucleotides: 8. The CDR3 coding sequence is TGTGCCAGCAGTTACTCGGACAGGAACTTATATAGCAATCAGCCCCAGCATTTT. Encoded protein: CASSYSDRNLYSNQPQHF.

This clonotype was observed many times. This chain connects TRBV7-2 to TRBJ2-3; no clear D. The CDR3 loop spans 13 amino acids. V was pared by 1 base and J by 5 bases, with 7 bases between. Germline V CDR1 and CDR2: SGHTA, FQGNSA. Written as DNA, the CDR3 is TGTGCCAGCAGCTTAGGGCTGGGAGATACGCAGTATTTT. Translating gives CASSLGLGDTQYF.

The chain recombines TRBV6-2 or TRBV6-3 with TRBJ2-3; D is uncertain. The CDR3 is made up of 16 amino acids. The germline gives CDR1 MNHEY, CDR2 SVGEGT. Trimming stripped 0 bases from V and 2 bases from J, with 12 bases between. This chain's CDR3 is CASSYSGWEPTDTQYF. The CDR3, as DNA: TGTGCCAGCAGTTACTCCGGATGGGAACCCACAGATACGCAGTATTTT.

This clonotype was seen more than once but under ten times. The rearrangement joins TRBV6-2 or TRBV6-3 to TRBJ2-1; no definite D call. This CDR3 has 11 amino acids. Germline V lookup: CDR1 MNHEY, CDR2 SVGEGT. Trimming pared 10 bases from V and 9 bases from J, leaving 13 bases between. CDR3 DNA: TGTGCCACCATGGGATGGGGTGAGCAGTTCTTC. Its protein is CATMGWGEQFF.

V gene TRBV10-3 combines with J gene TRBJ2-5, with 10 bases matching TRBD1. Losses at the gene ends were 4 bases for V and 5 bases for J; bases not matched to a gene: 4. The CDR3 length is 14 residues. Germline assignment: CDR1 ENHRY and CDR2 SYGVKD. CDR3 sequence: CAISVTGGTETQYF. In nucleotides, the CDR3 is TGTGCCATCAGTGTGACAGGGGGCACGGAGACCCAGTACTTC.

This clonotype was recorded a few times. The V and J genes are TRBV20-1 and TRBJ2-5, with D possibly being TRBD2 (5 bases). From germline, CDR1 is DFQATT and CDR2 SNEGSKA (reference sequence). Trimming left V 1 base short and J 5 bases short, with 8 bases between. The CDR3 has 12 residues. CDR3 protein: CSARGGWETQYF. For the CDR3, the DNA is TGCAGTGCTAGAGGAGGGTGGGAGACCCAGTACTTC.

The chain employs TRBV20-1 and TRBJ2-3, with D maybe TRBD2 (6 bases). The germline gives CDR1 DFQATT, CDR2 SNEGSKA (reference sequence). V was shortened by 3 bases and J by 0 bases, with 10 bases between the two germline ends. This CDR3 region has 14 residues. DNA of the CDR3: TGCAGTGCTAGTCTAGCGAAAAGCACAGATACGCAGTATTTT. Its protein is CSASLAKSTDTQYF.

This clonotype was seen at least ten times. This sequence joins TRBV9 and TRBJ2-1, with 8 bases matching TRBD2. Germline CDR1 reads SGDLS; CDR2 reads YYNGEE. The CDR3 loop spans 16 amino acids. V dropped 0 bases and J dropped 7; count of bases not matched to a gene: 9. CDR3 in DNA: TGTGCCAGCAGCGTAGTAGCCAGCGGGGGCGTTAATGAGCAGTTCTTC. It codes for CASSVVASGGVNEQFF.

The V gene is TRBV20-1, the J gene TRBJ2-1; D possibly corresponds to TRBD2 (5 bases). V was trimmed by 0 bases and J by 0 bases, leaving 12 bases between them. The CDR3 has 16 amino acids. Germline values: CDR1 DFQATT, CDR2 SNEGSKA (reference sequence). As DNA, the CDR3 is TGCAGTGCTAGAGATTTCCAGCGGAGCTCCTACAATGAGCAGTTCTTC. Translated: CSARDFQRSSYNEQFF.

The CDR3 protein is CASSDPNTGELFF. In DNA, the CDR3 is TGTGCCAGCAGTGACCCTAACACCGGGGAGCTGTTTTTT. The rearrangement links TRBV6-1 to TRBJ2-2, with D unresolved. The germline V gene has CDR1 MNHNS and CDR2 SASEGT. The CDR3 runs 13 residues. Trimming took 3 bases from V and 2 from J, leaving 4 bases between them.

The V call is TRBV2, the J call TRBJ1-5, with D maybe TRBD1 (6 bases). The CDR3 spans 13 residues. V shed 6 bases and J shed 5 bases, with 11 bases lying between them. CDR1 and CDR2 from the germline V gene are SNHLY and FYNNEI. The CDR3 protein is CASSGGRDQPQHF. CDR3 sequence (DNA): TGTGCCAGCAGCGGGGGGCGGGATCAGCCCCAGCATTTT.